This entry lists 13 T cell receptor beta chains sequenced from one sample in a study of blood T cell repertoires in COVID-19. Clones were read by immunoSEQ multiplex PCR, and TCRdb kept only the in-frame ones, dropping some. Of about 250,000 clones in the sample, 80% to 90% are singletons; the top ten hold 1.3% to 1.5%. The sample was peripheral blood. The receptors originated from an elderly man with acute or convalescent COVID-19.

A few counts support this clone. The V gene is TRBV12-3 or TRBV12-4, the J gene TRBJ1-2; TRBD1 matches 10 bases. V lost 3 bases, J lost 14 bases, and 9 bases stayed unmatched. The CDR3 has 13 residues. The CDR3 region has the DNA TGTGCCAGCAGTTTTCTCGGGACAGGGGCTCATACCTTC. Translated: CASSFLGTGAHTF.

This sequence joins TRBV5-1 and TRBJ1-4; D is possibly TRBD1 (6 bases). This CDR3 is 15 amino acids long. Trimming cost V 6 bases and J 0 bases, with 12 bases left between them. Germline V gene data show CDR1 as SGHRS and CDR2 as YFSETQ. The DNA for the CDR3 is TGCGCCAGCACCGTCGGACAGTCAACTAATGAAAAACTGTTTTTT. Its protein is CASTVGQSTNEKLFF.

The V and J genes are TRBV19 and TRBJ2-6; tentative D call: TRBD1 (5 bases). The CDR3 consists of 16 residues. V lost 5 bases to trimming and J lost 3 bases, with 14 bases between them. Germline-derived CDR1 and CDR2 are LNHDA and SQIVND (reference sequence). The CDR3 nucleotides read TGTGCCAGTAGTCCTAGACAGTTGTTTGGGGCCAACGTCCTGACTTTC. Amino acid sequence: CASSPRQLFGANVLTF.

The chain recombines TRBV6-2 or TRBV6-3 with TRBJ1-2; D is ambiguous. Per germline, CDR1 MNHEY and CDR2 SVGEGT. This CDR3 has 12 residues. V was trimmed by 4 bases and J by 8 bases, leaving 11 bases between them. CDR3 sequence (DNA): TGTGCCAGCAGTTTACTGGGGAGCGGCTACACCTTC. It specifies CASSLLGSGYTF.

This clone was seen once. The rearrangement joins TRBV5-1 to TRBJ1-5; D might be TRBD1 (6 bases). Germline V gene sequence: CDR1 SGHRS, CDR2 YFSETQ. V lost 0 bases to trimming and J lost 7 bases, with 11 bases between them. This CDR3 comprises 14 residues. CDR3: CASSLGAGAQPQHF. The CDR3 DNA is TGCGCCAGCAGCTTGGGGGCAGGGGCCCAGCCCCAGCATTTT. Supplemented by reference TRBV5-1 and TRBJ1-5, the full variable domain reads KAGVTQTPRYLIKTRGQQVTLSCSPISGHRSVSWYQQTPGQGLQFLFEYFSETQRNKGNFPGRFSGRQFSNSRSEMNVSTLELGDSALYLCASSLGAGAQPQHFGDGTRLSIL.

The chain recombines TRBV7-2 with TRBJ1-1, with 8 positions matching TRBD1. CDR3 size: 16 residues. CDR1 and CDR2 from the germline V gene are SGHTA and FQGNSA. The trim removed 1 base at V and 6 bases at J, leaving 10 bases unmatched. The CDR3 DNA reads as TGTGCCAGCAGCTTAGTACCCCCCGGACAGGGAGCTGAAGCTTTCTTT. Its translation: CASSLVPPGQGAEAFF.

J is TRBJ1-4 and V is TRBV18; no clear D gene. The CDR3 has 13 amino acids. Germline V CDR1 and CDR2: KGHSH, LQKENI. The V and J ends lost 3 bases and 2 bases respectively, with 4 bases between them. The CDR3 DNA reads TGTGCCAGCTCACCCGGGACTAATGAAAAACTGTTTTTT. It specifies CASSPGTNEKLFF.

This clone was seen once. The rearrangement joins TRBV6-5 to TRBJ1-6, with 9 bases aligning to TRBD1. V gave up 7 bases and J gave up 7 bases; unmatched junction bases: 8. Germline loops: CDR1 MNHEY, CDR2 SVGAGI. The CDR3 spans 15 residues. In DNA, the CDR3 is TGTGCCAGCACCAAGACAGGGGGTGGCAATTCACCCCTCCACTTT. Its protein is CASTKTGGGNSPLHF.

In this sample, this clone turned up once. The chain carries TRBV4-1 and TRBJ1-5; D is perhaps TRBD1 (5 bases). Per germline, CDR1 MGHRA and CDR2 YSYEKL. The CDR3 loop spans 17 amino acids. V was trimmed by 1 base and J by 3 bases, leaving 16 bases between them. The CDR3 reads CASSQGLRRGANQPQHF. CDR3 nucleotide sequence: TGCGCCAGCAGCCAAGGGCTAAGGAGGGGCGCCAATCAGCCCCAGCATTTT.

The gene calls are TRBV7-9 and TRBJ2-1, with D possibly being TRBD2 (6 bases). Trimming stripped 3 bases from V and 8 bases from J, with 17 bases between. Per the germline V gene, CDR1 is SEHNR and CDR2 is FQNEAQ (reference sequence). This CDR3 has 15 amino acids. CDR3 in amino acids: CASSFAGAGIDEQFF. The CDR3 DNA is TGTGCCAGCAGCTTCGCCGGAGCGGGTATCGATGAGCAGTTCTTC.

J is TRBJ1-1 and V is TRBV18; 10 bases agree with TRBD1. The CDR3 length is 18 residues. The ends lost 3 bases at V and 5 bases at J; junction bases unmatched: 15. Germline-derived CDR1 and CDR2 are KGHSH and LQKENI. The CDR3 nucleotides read TGTGCCAGCTCACCTTTACCGGGACAGGGGTCATTGTGGACTGAAGCTTTCTTT. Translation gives CASSPLPGQGSLWTEAFF.

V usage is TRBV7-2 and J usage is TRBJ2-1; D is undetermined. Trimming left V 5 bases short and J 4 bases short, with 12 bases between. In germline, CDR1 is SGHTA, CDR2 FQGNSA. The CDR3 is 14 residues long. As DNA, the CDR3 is TGTGCCAGCAGCCAACGGGTCGCTTACAATGAGCAGTTCTTC. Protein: CASSQRVAYNEQFF.

DNA of the CDR3: TGTGCCAGCAGCTATAGAGGGACAACCTCCTACGAGCAGTACTTC. Its translation: CASSYRGTTSYEQYF. This rearrangement joins TRBV7-2 to TRBJ2-7, with a possible D match to TRBD1 (6 bases). Between the trimmed V and J ends, which lost 4 bases and 0 bases, there was a span of 13 bases. Germline V lookup: CDR1 SGHTA, CDR2 FQGNSA. This CDR3 contains 15 residues.